The 10 T cell receptor beta chains listed next were all sequenced from one sample in a study of shared clonotypes between healthy human individuals. Only in-frame clones appear in the TCRdb table, and some are missing; sequencing was by immunoSEQ multiplex PCR. The sample holds about 380,000 clones, about 96% seen once. The sequencing sample was made of memory CD8+ T cells sorted from blood. Regarding subset: CD45RO+ cells pooled with CCR7-negative TemRA cells. The receptors originated from a man under 40 in good health.

CDR3 coding DNA: TGCGCCAGCAGCACCCAACTAGGGACCTACAATGAGCAGTTCTTC. Its protein is CASSTQLGTYNEQFF. The V gene is TRBV5-1, the J gene TRBJ2-1, with D tentatively TRBD2 (5 bases). CDR1 and CDR2 (germline): SGHRS, YFSETQ. The CDR3 sequence is 15 residues long. The V end lost 4 bases, the J end lost 2 bases, and 13 bases lay between the germline ends.

The chain has TRBV29-1 and TRBJ1-2; D gene uncertain. With 1 base removed from V and 4 bases from J, the gap between germline ends came to 13 bases. Germline V CDR1 and CDR2: SQVTM, ANQGSEA. The CDR3 is 14 amino acids. In nucleotides, the CDR3 is TGCAGCGTTGAAGTAGGAGGTCAGATCTATGGCTACACCTTC. Protein sequence: CSVEVGGQIYGYTF. Supplemented by reference TRBV29-1 and TRBJ1-2, the full variable domain reads SAVISQKPSRDICQRGTSLTIQCQVDSQVTMMFWYRQQPGQSLTLIATANQGSEATYESGFVIDKFPISRPNLTFSTLTVSNMSPEDSSIYLCSVEVGGQIYGYTFGSGTRLTVV.

The rearrangement joins TRBV19 to TRBJ1-5; 7 nucleotides line up with TRBD1. There are 14 residues in the CDR3. In germline, CDR1 is LNHDA, CDR2 SQIVND (reference sequence). V lost 5 bases and J lost 1; bases outside the gene matches: 2. The CDR3 loop reads CASSVQGSNQPQHF. DNA for the CDR3: TGTGCCAGTAGTGTACAGGGGAGCAATCAGCCCCAGCATTTT. Variable domain in full (rest from reference TRBV19 and TRBJ1-5): DGGITQSPKYLFRKEGQNVTLSCEQNLNHDAMYWYRQDPGQGLRLIYYSQIVNDFQKGDIAEGYSVSREKKESFPLTVTSAQKNPTAFYLCASSVQGSNQPQHFGDGTRLSIL.

This rearrangement joins TRBV28 to TRBJ1-5; D unclear. Per germline, CDR1 MDHEN and CDR2 SYDVKM. The CDR3 consists of 15 residues. V was pared by 2 bases and J by 2 bases, with 10 bases between. The CDR3 DNA reads TGTGCCAGCAGTTTAGGATTTTCAGGCAATCAGCCCCAGCATTTT. Protein product: CASSLGFSGNQPQHF.

J is TRBJ1-2 and V is TRBV11-2; D possibly corresponds to TRBD1 (6 bases). Trimming stripped 5 bases from V and 3 bases from J, with 16 bases between. There are 15 residues in the CDR3. CDR1 is SGHAT, CDR2 FQNNGV, per germline. The CDR3 DNA sequence: TGTGCCAGCAGCACATTAAGAGGGGGGGACTATGGCTACACCTTC. As protein: CASSTLRGGDYGYTF. Looking up the rest from reference TRBV11-2 and TRBJ1-2 gives the full variable domain: EAGVAQSPRYKIIEKRQSVAFWCNPISGHATLYWYQQILGQGPKLLIQFQNNGVVDDSQLPKDRFSAERLKGVDSTLKIQPAKLEDSAVYLCASSTLRGGDYGYTFGSGTRLTVV.

This clone appeared a single time. The DNA for the CDR3 is TGTGCCAGCAGCTTAAAAAGGGGAGCGGAAGCTTTCTTT. Its protein product is CASSLKRGAEAFF. J is TRBJ1-1 and V is TRBV7-2; tentatively, D is TRBD1 (5 bases). The CDR3 is 13 amino acids. Trimming removed 2 bases at V and 8 bases at J, with 12 bases between. The germline gives CDR1 SGHTA, CDR2 FQGNSA.

The chain links TRBV9 to TRBJ2-5; 12 bases align to TRBD1. J lost 4 bases, V lost 0 bases, and 4 bases had no gene match. The CDR3 covers 16 residues. CDR1 and CDR2 (germline): SGDLS, YYNGEE. The CDR3 DNA reads TGTGCCAGCAGCGTAGGAGGGACAGGGGGCAGAGAGACCCAGTACTTC. Amino acid sequence: CASSVGGTGGRETQYF. The variable domain in full, completed from reference TRBV9 and TRBJ2-5, reads DSGVTQTPKHLITATGQRVTLRCSPRSGDLSVYWYQQSLDQGLQFLIQYYNGEERAKGNILERFSAQQFPDLHSELNLSSLELGDSALYFCASSVGGTGGRETQYFGPGTRLLVL.

The chain links TRBV4-2 to TRBJ2-3; D not resolved. The CDR3 covers 14 residues. The germline V gene encodes CDR1 LGHNA and CDR2 YNFKEQ. V shed 1 base and J shed 4 bases, with 9 bases lying between them. The CDR3 protein is CASSQVPAADTQYF. CDR3 DNA sequence: TGTGCCAGCAGCCAAGTTCCGGCCGCAGATACGCAGTATTTT.

The V and J genes are TRBV19 and TRBJ1-5; 10 positions match TRBD1. With 3 bases clipped from V and 0 bases from J, the junction kept 14 bases outside the gene matches. Germline V gives CDR1 LNHDA, CDR2 SQIVND (reference sequence). There are 20 residues in the CDR3. CDR3: CASSIWGQGRVGNSNQPQHF. In nucleotides, the CDR3 is TGTGCCAGTAGTATTTGGGGACAGGGGCGGGTTGGGAATAGCAATCAGCCCCAGCATTTT.

The chain couples TRBV2 to TRBJ2-2; no clear D. Germline assignment: CDR1 SNHLY and CDR2 FYNNEI. This CDR3 region has 13 residues. Trimming stripped 2 bases from V and 6 bases from J, with 7 bases between. The CDR3 region is CASSESLAGELFF. The CDR3 nucleotides are TGTGCCAGCAGTGAAAGCCTAGCCGGGGAGCTGTTTTTT.